This TCR beta chain came from a study of CD8+ T cells in alopecia areata. Overall study results and limits: Tofacitinib significantly brought down scalp clonality and expanded CD8+ clones among top 100. Lesional scalp displayed greater clonality than normal scalp, most notably in alopecia totalis/universalis. Whether baseline CD8+ expansion is linked to response remains uncertain, given a single nonresponder.

Following extraction, RNA underwent reverse transcription to cDNA, which served as the sequencing template. Here immunoSEQ multiplex PCR was the method, and the copy in TCRdb shows in-frame clones only, minus some. The repertoire holds more than 90,000 clones, roughly 60% seen once, with almost 30% in the top ten. On this clone: Its matching antigen is unknown.

The treatment: oral pan-JAK inhibitor, 5-10 mg twice daily. T lymphocytes (CD4+ and CD8+) were sorted from PBMCs. The source was CD8+ T cells sorted from blood, collected at week 4, from a patient treated with tofacitinib. This sequence was found in a human donor with alopecia areata.

The CDR3 DNA is TGTGCCAGCAGTTTGACGGGGGACGATCAGCCCCAGCATTTT. Protein sequence: CASSLTGDDQPQHF. This sequence joins TRBV7-9 and TRBJ1-5; possibly TRBD1 for D (5 bases). Germline-derived CDR1 and CDR2 are SEHNR and FQNEAQ (reference sequence). V lost 6 bases to trimming and J lost 5 bases, with 14 bases between them. This CDR3 is built from 14 residues. The complete variable domain, with remaining parts taken from reference TRBV7-9 and TRBJ1-5, reads DTGVSQNPRHKITKRGQNVTFRCDPISEHNRLYWYRQTLGQGPEFLTYFQNEAQLEKSRLLSDRFSAERPKGSFSTLEIQRTEQGDSAMYLCASSLTGDDQPQHFGDGTRLSIL.